The 14 T cell receptor beta chains presented below share a single source sample, sequenced in a study of early T cells in non-severe SARS-CoV-2 infection. MiXCR, run by TCRdb on the 5' RACE reads, gives a single entry per CDR3 protein. The sample includes some 48,000 distinct CDR3 sequences, over 7.5% of them seen just once. What was sequenced was whole blood. The receptors shown here come from an adult who was a healthcare worker with PCR-confirmed SARS-CoV-2 infection or an uninfected control (not recorded which).

The V and J genes are TRBV28 and TRBJ2-3, with a weak D call TRBD1 (6 bases). The CDR3 consists of 13 residues. V was cut by 7 bases and J by 3 bases, with 11 bases left in between. Germline values: CDR1 MDHEN, CDR2 SYDVKM. The CDR3 sequence: CASNNRETDTQYF. The CDR3 DNA sequence: TGTGCCAGCAACAACAGGGAAACAGATACGCAGTATTTT.

This rearrangement joins TRBV28 to TRBJ1-1, with D possibly being TRBD1 (6 bases). Germline CDR1 and CDR2: MDHEN and SYDVKM. The ends were cut back, 7 bases at V and 4 bases at J, with 13 bases in the middle. CDR3 length: 13 residues. The CDR3 loop is CASTPLQGTEAFF. The CDR3 DNA follows: TGTGCCAGCACCCCTTTACAGGGCACTGAAGCTTTCTTT.

This clonotype appeared many times. This sequence joins TRBV7-6 and TRBJ2-7; D tentatively fits TRBD1 or TRBD2 (5 bases each). The germline gives CDR1 SGHVS, CDR2 FNYEAQ. This CDR3 is 12 amino acids long. Trimming shortened V by 5 bases and J by 6 bases, and 11 bases separated the two germline ends. The CDR3 loop reads CASSPRGVEQYF. The CDR3 DNA is TGTGCCAGCAGCCCGAGGGGTGTCGAGCAGTACTTC.

This clonotype was seen more than once but under ten times. The V call is TRBV7-6, the J call TRBJ2-1, with 8 bases identical to TRBD1. Germline values: CDR1 SGHVS, CDR2 FNYEAQ. CDR3 length equals 15 residues. The ends lost 5 bases at V and 8 bases at J; junction bases unmatched: 11. CDR3 loop: CASSARQGPRDEQFF. DNA of the CDR3: TGTGCCAGCAGCGCCCGACAGGGGCCGCGGGATGAGCAGTTCTTC.

The chain employs TRBV6-5 and TRBJ1-4; D gene uncertain. Germline V gene sequence: CDR1 MNHEY, CDR2 SVGAGI. The CDR3 loop spans 16 amino acids. V was trimmed by 10 bases and J by 2 bases, leaving 20 bases between them. The CDR3 sequence is CATTRLPSSTNEKLFF. CDR3 sequence (DNA): TGTGCCACCACGAGGCTCCCGAGTAGTACTAATGAAAAACTGTTTTTT.

Many counts were recorded for this clonotype. The chain employs TRBV20-1 and TRBJ2-1; TRBD2 aligns across 8 bases. This CDR3 comprises 15 residues. CDR1 and CDR2 from the germline V gene are DFQATT and SNEGSKA (reference sequence). J gave up 2 bases and V 5 bases, and 8 bases lay outside the gene matches. Written as DNA, the CDR3 is TGCAGTGCTGGGAAAGCGGGAGCTACCTACAATGAGCAGTTCTTC. Residues: CSAGKAGATYNEQFF.

This clonotype was recorded a few times. The V call is TRBV12-3 or TRBV12-4, the J call TRBJ2-7, with 7 bases identical to TRBD1. J was trimmed by 5 bases and V by 6 bases; bases with no gene match: 4. This CDR3 is built from 12 residues. Here the CDR3 reads CASSATGHEQYF. The CDR3 DNA is TGTGCCAGCAGCGCGACAGGGCACGAGCAGTACTTC.

This clonotype has a count of ten or more. The genes are TRBV9 and TRBJ2-7; D is uncertain. CDR3 size: 16 residues. Germline CDR1 is SGDLS and CDR2 is YYNGEE. With 4 bases removed from V and 2 bases from J, the gap between germline ends came to 19 bases. The CDR3 DNA is TGTGCCAGCAGCCCTTCTCCGGGCCCTGCCCCCTACGAGCAGTACTTC. Amino acids: CASSPSPGPAPYEQYF.

At least ten counts were recorded for this clonotype. This chain connects TRBV6-5 to TRBJ2-7, with D maybe TRBD1 (6 bases). The CDR3 has 14 residues. V dropped 6 bases and J dropped 2 bases, with 14 bases sitting between them. Germline V gene lookup returns CDR1 MNHEY and CDR2 SVGAGI. The DNA for the CDR3 is TGTGCCAGCAGACGGGTGACAGGTCCCTACGAGCAGTACTTC. This sequence encodes CASRRVTGPYEQYF.

This clonotype has more than one count but fewer than ten. The rearrangement uses TRBV3-1 and TRBJ1-1, with a possible D match to TRBD1 (5 bases). The CDR3 sequence is 17 residues long. Germline V CDR1 and CDR2: LGHDT, YNNKEL (reference sequence). Trimming took off 0 bases at V and 3 bases at J, with 17 bases between the two ends. This CDR3 is CASSQDPVGTLDTEAFF. In nucleotides, the CDR3 is TGTGCCAGCAGCCAAGATCCGGTCGGGACGCTAGACACTGAAGCTTTCTTT.

In its sample, this clonotype was seen a few times. The chain employs TRBV28 and TRBJ2-1, with 12 bases identical to TRBD2. Germline V gene sequence: CDR1 MDHEN, CDR2 SYDVKM. This CDR3 is built from 16 residues. The ends lost 2 bases at V and 1 base at J; junction bases unmatched: 0. CDR3 residues: CASSLLAGGSYNEQFF. The CDR3 DNA follows: TGTGCCAGCAGTTTACTAGCGGGAGGGTCCTACAATGAGCAGTTCTTC. The variable domain in full, with the rest retrieved from reference TRBV28 and TRBJ2-1, is DVKVTQSSRYLVKRTGEKVFLECVQDMDHENMFWYRQDPGLGLRLIYFSYDVKMKEKGDIPEGYSVSREKKERFSLILESASTNQTSMYLCASSLLAGGSYNEQFFGPGTRLTVL.

This clonotype showed up many times. The chain links TRBV6-5 to TRBJ1-1; 10 nucleotides line up with TRBD1. CDR3 size: 13 residues. V was clipped by 6 bases and J by 4 bases; unmatched bases: 2. CDR1 is MNHEY, CDR2 SVGAGI, per germline. CDR3 nucleotide sequence: TGTGCCAGCAGGCGGACAGGGGGCACTGAAGCTTTCTTT. Translation: CASRRTGGTEAFF.

This clonotype has ten or more counts. J is TRBJ2-7 and V is TRBV5-1, with TRBD2 matching over 9 bases. Germline-derived CDR1 and CDR2 are SGHRS and YFSETQ. CDR3 size: 18 residues. V trimming: 3 bases; J trimming: 4 bases; junction bases outside the gene matches: 17. In DNA form, the CDR3 reads TGCGCCAGCAGCTGGGGAGACAGGGTGTTAGCGGGAGATTACGAGCAGTACTTC. Amino acids: CASSWGDRVLAGDYEQYF. The complete variable domain, with remaining parts taken from reference TRBV5-1 and TRBJ2-7, reads KAGVTQTPRYLIKTRGQQVTLSCSPISGHRSVSWYQQTPGQGLQFLFEYFSETQRNKGNFPGRFSGRQFSNSRSEMNVSTLELGDSALYLCASSWGDRVLAGDYEQYFGPGTRLTVT.

This clonotype has a count of ten or more. The V gene is TRBV4-1, the J gene TRBJ2-7; D might be TRBD1 (7 bases). Germline CDR1 reads MGHRA; CDR2 reads YSYEKL. The CDR3 is 15 residues long. The V and J ends lost 0 bases and 3 bases respectively, with 12 bases between them. CDR3: CASSQERDSLYEQYF. The DNA for the CDR3 is TGCGCCAGCAGCCAAGAGCGGGACAGCCTCTACGAGCAGTACTTC.